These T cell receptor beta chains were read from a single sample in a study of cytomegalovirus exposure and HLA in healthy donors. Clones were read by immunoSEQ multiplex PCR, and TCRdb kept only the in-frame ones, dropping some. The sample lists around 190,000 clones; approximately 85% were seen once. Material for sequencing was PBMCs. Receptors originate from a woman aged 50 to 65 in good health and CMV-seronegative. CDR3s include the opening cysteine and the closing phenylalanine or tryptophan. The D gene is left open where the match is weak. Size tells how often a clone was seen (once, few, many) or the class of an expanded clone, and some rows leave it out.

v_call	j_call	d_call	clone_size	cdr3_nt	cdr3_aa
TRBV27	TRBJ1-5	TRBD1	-	TGTGCCAGCCGTCCGACAGGGATTAGCAATCAGCCCCAGCATTTT	CASRPTGISNQPQHF
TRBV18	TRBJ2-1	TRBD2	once	TGTGCCAGCTCCTTACTAGCGGACTACAATGAGCAGTTCTTC	CASSLLADYNEQFF
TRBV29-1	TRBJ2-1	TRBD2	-	TGCAGCGTACTAGCGGGAGAGGCGAACAATGAGCAGTTCTTC	CSVLAGEANNEQFF
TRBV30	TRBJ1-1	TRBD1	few	TGTGCCTTAGATGGACAGGGATCGTTTTGGGCTTTCTTT	CALDGQGSFWAFF
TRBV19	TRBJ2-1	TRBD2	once	TGTGCCAGTAGCGTGGGGACTAGCGGGAGTGCTGAGCAGTTCTTC	CASSVGTSGSAEQFF
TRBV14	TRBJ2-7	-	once	TGTGCCAGCAGCCAGAGATCGAGGGCAGGTGAGCAGTACTTC	CASSQRSRAGEQYF
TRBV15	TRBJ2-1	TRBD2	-	TGTGCCACCAGCAAAGGGACTACCTACAATGAGCAGTTCTTC	CATSKGTTYNEQFF
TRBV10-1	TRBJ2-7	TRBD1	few	TGCGCCAGCAGTTTGGGACAGGGGGTCTCCTACGAGCAGTACTTC	CASSLGQGVSYEQYF
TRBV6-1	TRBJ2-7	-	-	TGTGCCAGCAGTGAACATGGCATCTACGAGCAGTACTTC	CASSEHGIYEQYF
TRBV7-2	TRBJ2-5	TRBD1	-	TGTGCCAGCAGCTCCCTGGACAGGGTGGGTGAGCAGTACTTC	CASSSLDRVGEQYF
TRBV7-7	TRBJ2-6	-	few	TGTGCCAGCAGCTTAGTGGCGGGCGGGGCCAACGTCCTGACTTTC	CASSLVAGGANVLTF
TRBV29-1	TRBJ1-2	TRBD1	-	TGCAGCGCCCGCGGCCCAGGGGGGTTAGGGGCTAACTATGGCTACACCTTC	CSARGPGGLGANYGYTF
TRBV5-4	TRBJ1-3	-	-	TGTGCCAGCAGCTTGGATCCGAACCAACTTGGAAACACCATATATTTT	CASSLDPNQLGNTIYF
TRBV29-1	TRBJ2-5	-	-	TGCAGCGCCCTCGGTGGGCTAGCGGAGACCCAGTACTTC	CSALGGLAETQYF
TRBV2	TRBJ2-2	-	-	TGTGCCAGCAGTGCAACGAGGCATGGTACCGGGGAGCTGTTTTTT	CASSATRHGTGELFF
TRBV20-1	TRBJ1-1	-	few	TGCAGTGCGTCCCGAGGCTTCTTT	CSASRGFF
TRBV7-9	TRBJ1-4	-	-	TGTGCCAGCAGCTTTACGGCCAATAGCCAACTGTTTTTT	CASSFTANSQLFF
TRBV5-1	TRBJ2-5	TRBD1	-	TGCGCCAGCAGCTCGGGACAGCTGCCAGGGGAGACCCAGTACTTC	CASSSGQLPGETQYF
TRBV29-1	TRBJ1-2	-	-	TGCAGCGTTGAAAAAGCGGTTAACTATGGCTACACCTTC	CSVEKAVNYGYTF
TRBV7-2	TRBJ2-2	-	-	TGTGCCAGCAGCTCCCGAGGGACACCTAACACCGGGGAGCTGTTTTTT	CASSSRGTPNTGELFF
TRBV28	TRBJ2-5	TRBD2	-	TGTGCCAGCAGTGAACCAAATGGACTAGCGGGAGTAGAGACCCAGTACTTC	CASSEPNGLAGVETQYF
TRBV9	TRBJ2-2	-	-	TGTGCCAGCAGCGTAGTCGACAGGCCGAACACCGGGGAGCTGTTTTTT	CASSVVDRPNTGELFF
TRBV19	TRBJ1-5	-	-	TGTGCCAGTAGTATAGTAGGGAGAACAATGGTAATTGGCATTCAGCCCCAGCATTTT	CASSIVGRTMVIGIQPQHF
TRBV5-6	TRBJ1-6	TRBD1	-	TGTGCCAGCAACCCAAGACAGGGGGTTAGCTCCTATAATTCACCCCTCCACTTT	CASNPRQGVSSYNSPLHF
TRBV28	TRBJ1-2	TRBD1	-	TGTGCCAGCAGTTCCAACAGGGGTGGAAGGTATGGCTACACCTTC	CASSSNRGGRYGYTF
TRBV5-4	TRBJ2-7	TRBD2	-	TGTGCCAGCAGCTTAGGACTAGCGAGTCAGCCCAGGGAGTACTTC	CASSLGLASQPREYF
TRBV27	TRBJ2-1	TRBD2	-	TGTGCCACCGCTAGCGGGAGCTCCTACAATGAGCAGTTCTTC	CATASGSSYNEQFF
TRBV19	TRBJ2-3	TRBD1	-	TGTGCCAGTTGGGACAGGGGGCGAGGAGATACGCAGTATTTT	CASWDRGRGDTQYF
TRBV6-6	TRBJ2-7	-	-	TGTGCCAGCAGTTACTACGGGACTTCCTACGAGCAGTACTTC	CASSYYGTSYEQYF
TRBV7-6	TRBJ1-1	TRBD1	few	TGTGCCAGCAGCTCCAGGGGGCCGCTGGAAGCTTTCTTT	CASSSRGPLEAFF
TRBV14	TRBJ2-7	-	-	TGTGCCAGCAGCCCCGGAGGTAGCAGCCCAAGGTACTTC	CASSPGGSSPRYF
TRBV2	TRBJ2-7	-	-	TGTGCCAGCGCCCACTGGGAGCAGTACTTC	CASAHWEQYF
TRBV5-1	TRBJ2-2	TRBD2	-	TGCGCCAGCAGCTGGGCGGGAGATCCCCTCATAGGGGAGCTGTTTTTT	CASSWAGDPLIGELFF
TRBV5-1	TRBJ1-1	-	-	TGCGCCAGCAGTAGACAGAACACTGAAGCTTTCTTT	CASSRQNTEAFF
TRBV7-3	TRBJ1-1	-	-	TGTGCCAGCAGCTTAAACAGGGACACTGAAGCTTTCTTT	CASSLNRDTEAFF
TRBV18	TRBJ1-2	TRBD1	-	TGTGCCAGCTCACCGGGGACAGATCACTATGGCTACACCTTC	CASSPGTDHYGYTF
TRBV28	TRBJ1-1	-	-	TGTGCCAGCAGTTTTCAGGGGAAAGCTTTCTTT	CASSFQGKAFF
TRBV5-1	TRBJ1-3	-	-	TGCGCCAGCCGACCGCACGGGGGAATCTCTGGAAACACCATATATTTT	CASRPHGGISGNTIYF
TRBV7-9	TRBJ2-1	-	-	TGTGCCAGCAGCTTCGTCAGGGACAATGAGCAGTTCTTC	CASSFVRDNEQFF
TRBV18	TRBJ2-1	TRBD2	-	TGTGCCAGCTCACCCAGCGGGAGGGACAACAATGAGCAGTTCTTC	CASSPSGRDNNEQFF
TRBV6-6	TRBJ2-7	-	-	TGTGCCAGCAGCCCCCCGCACCCCCGCGACGAGCAGTACTTC	CASSPPHPRDEQYF
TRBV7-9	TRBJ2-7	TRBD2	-	TGTGCCAGCAGCTCCGGACTAGCGCTGGGGGAGCAGTACTTC	CASSSGLALGEQYF
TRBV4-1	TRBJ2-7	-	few	TGCGCCAGCAGCCAAGATAGGTGGAGGGACTCCTACGAGCAGTACTTC	CASSQDRWRDSYEQYF
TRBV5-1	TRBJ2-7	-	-	TGCGCCAGCAGCTTGACGGGCGAGCAGTACTTC	CASSLTGEQYF
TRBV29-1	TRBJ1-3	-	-	TGCAGCGTTTTCGCCCCGACACCAGGGGCGGGCACCATATATTTT	CSVFAPTPGAGTIYF
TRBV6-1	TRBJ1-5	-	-	TGTGCCAGCAAGAGGGATAGCAATCAGCCCCAGCATTTT	CASKRDSNQPQHF
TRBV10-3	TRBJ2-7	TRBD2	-	TGTGCCATCAGTGAAAGCACTAGCGGGTACGAGCAGTACTTC	CAISESTSGYEQYF
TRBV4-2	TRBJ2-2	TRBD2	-	TGTGCCAGCAGTCAACTAGCGGACACCGGGGAGCTGTTTTTT	CASSQLADTGELFF
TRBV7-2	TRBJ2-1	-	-	TGTGCCAGCAGCTTACACTCCCCGGGGGTGCCTAATGAGCAGTTCTTC	CASSLHSPGVPNEQFF
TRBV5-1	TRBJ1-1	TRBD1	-	TGCGCCAGCACGGTGGACAGGGGCACTGAAGCTTTCTTT	CASTVDRGTEAFF
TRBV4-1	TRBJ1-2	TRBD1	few	TGCGCCAGCAGCCAACCGACAGGGCTTAACTATGGCTACACCTTC	CASSQPTGLNYGYTF
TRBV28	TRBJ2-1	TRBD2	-	TGTGCCAGCAAGCCAACCGGGACTAGCGTCAGAGAGCAGTTCTTC	CASKPTGTSVREQFF
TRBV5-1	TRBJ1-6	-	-	TGCGCCAGCAGCTTGCGGTCGGGGTTGAGTAATTCACCCCTCCACTTT	CASSLRSGLSNSPLHF
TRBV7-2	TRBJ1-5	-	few	TGTGCCAGCAGCAAGTTACTACAAGCAGGCAATCAGCCCCAGCATTTT	CASSKLLQAGNQPQHF
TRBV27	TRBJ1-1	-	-	TGTGCCAGCAGTTTGACAGGTTCTTTTGAAGCTTTCTTT	CASSLTGSFEAFF
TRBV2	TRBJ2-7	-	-	TGTGCCAGCAGAGCCGGGAGCTCCTACGAGCAGTACTTC	CASRAGSSYEQYF